A selection of T cell receptor beta chains follows, all from one sample in a study of T-cell memory formation after mild COVID-19. TCRdb processed the 5' RACE reads anew with MiXCR; each CDR3 protein has one entry. The data contain fewer than 140,000 distinct CDR3 sequences, 9.5% to 15% of them singletons. The sequenced sample consisted of PBMCs or a T cell subset sorted from them (not recorded which). The origin of the receptors is an adult woman who had mild COVID-19 (a few samples of this study predate the infection). Cell type and time point are not known. Both conserved end residues are part of each CDR3. D genes are given only for firm matches. Clone size is not always given. Where it is, it says once, few, many or a class for expanded clones.

>TRBV6-6|few|TRBD2|TRBJ2-3
TGTGCCAGCATCCACGGGACTAGCGGGGAACTTAGCACAGATACGCAGTATTTT
CASIHGTSGELSTDTQYF
>TRBV4-1|many|TRBD1|TRBJ2-7
TGCGCCAGCAGCCAAACCGGGACAGCTCTTGGCGAGCAGTACTTC
CASSQTGTALGEQYF
>TRBV25-1|NA|NA|TRBJ1-4
TGTGCCAGCAGGGACAGCGCCGCGAGTAATGAAAAACTGTTTTTT
CASRDSAASNEKLFF
>TRBV7-9|many|NA|TRBJ1-5
TGTGCCAGCAGCCTAGGACGGGGCAATCAGCCCCAGCATTTT
CASSLGRGNQPQHF
>TRBV10-2|few|TRBD2|TRBJ2-1
TGCGCCAGCAGTGAGGGGACTAGGGTTTTGAGTGAGCAGTTCTTC
CASSEGTRVLSEQFF
>TRBV7-9|NA|TRBD1|TRBJ2-5
TGTGCCAGCAGCTTAGTGGGACAGGGGGACCAAGAGACCCAGTACTTC
CASSLVGQGDQETQYF
>TRBV15|NA|TRBD1|TRBJ2-7
TGTGCCACCAGTATAATGCAGGGGGCCAACGAGCAGTACTTC
CATSIMQGANEQYF
>TRBV7-9|NA|NA|TRBJ2-7
TGTGCCAGCAGCTTAGATGACAGAGTCTACGAGCAGTACTTC
CASSLDDRVYEQYF
>TRBV20-1|NA|NA|TRBJ2-3
TGCAGTGCTAGAGCCCTCCGGGACACTGGCACAGATACGCAGTATTTT
CSARALRDTGTDTQYF
>TRBV11-1|few|NA|TRBJ2-5
TGTGCCAGCAGCTTGGGACGGCCCGATACCCAGTACTTC
CASSLGRPDTQYF